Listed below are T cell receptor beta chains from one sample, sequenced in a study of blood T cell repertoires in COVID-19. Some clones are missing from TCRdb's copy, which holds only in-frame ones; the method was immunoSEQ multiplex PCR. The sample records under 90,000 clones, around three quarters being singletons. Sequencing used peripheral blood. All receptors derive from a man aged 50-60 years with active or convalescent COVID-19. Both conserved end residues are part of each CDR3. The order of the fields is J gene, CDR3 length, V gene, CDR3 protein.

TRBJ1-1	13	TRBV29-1	CSVRNSNRGEAFF
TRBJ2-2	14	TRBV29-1	CSVAGQGYTGELFF
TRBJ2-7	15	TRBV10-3	CAISEPGTANYEQYF
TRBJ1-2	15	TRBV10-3	CAINGPTQGAYGYTF
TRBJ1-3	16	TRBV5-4	CASSPSGQGGGNTIYF
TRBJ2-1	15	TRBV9	CASSAGISDMNEQFF
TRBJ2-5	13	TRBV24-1	CATQEGAQETQYF
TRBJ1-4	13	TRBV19	CASAGQGGEKLFF
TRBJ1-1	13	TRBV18	CASSPPGRGEAFF
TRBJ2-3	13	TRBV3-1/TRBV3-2	CASSPNLRDTQYF
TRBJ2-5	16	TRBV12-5	CASGLGRREDRETQYF
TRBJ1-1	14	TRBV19	CATRKGDVYTEAFF
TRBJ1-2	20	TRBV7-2	CASSLARNRDRAGPQEGYTF
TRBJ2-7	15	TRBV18	CASSPGGTGNYEQYF
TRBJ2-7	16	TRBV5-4	CASSGPDSFYSYEQYF
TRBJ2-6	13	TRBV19	CATGASGANVLTF
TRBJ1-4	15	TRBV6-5	CASSYPLAGGEKLFF
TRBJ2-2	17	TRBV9	CASSVTDGGAVTGELFF
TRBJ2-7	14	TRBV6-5	CASSAGTGINEQYF
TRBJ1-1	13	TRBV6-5	CASILTGRTEAFF
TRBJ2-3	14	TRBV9	CASSNRQGADTQYF
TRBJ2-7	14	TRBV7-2	CASSARDRNYEQYF